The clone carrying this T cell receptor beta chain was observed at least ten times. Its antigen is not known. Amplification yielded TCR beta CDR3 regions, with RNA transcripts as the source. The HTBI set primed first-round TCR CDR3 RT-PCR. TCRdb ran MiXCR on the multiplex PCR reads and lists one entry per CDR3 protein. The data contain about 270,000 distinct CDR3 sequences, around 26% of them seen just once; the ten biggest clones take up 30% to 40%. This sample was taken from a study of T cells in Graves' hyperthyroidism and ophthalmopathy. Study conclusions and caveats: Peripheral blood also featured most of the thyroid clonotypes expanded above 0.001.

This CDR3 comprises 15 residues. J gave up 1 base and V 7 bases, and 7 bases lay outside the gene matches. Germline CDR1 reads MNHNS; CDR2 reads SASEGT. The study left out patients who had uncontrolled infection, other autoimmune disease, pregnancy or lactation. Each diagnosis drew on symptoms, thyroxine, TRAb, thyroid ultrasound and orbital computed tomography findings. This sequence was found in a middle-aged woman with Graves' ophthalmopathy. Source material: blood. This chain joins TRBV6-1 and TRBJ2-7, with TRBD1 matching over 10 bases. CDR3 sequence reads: CASTPQDRGSYEQYF. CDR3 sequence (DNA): TGTGCCAGCACCCCACAGGACAGGGGGTCCTACGAGCAGTACTTC.